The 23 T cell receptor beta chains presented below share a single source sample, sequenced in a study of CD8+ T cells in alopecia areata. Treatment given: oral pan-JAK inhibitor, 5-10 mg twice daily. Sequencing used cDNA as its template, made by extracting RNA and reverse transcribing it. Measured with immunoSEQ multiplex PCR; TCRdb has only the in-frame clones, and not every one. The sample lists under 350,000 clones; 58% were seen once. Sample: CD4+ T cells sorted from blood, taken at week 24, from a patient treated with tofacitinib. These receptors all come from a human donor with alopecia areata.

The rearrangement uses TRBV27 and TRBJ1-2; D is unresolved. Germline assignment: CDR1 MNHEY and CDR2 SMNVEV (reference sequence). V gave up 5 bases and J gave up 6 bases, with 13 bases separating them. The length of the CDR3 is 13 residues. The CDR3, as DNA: TGTGCCAGCAGTGGGGATATCTTTCATGGCTACACCTTC. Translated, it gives CASSGDIFHGYTF.

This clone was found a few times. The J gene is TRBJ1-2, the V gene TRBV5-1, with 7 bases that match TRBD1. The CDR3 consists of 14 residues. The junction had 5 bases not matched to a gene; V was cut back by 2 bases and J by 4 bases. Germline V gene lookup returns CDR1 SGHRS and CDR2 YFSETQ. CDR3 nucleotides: TGCGCCAGCAGCTTATGGGACAGTAGCTATGGCTACACCTTC. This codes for CASSLWDSSYGYTF. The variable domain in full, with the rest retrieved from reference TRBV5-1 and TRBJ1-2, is KAGVTQTPRYLIKTRGQQVTLSCSPISGHRSVSWYQQTPGQGLQFLFEYFSETQRNKGNFPGRFSGRQFSNSRSEMNVSTLELGDSALYLCASSLWDSSYGYTFGSGTRLTVV.

The CDR3 sequence is CASSQGVGSTYNEQFF. The DNA of the CDR3 is TGCGCCAGCAGCCAGGGGGTGGGGTCCACTTACAATGAGCAGTTCTTC. This sequence joins TRBV4-1 and TRBJ2-1; TRBD1 or TRBD2 may be the D gene (5 bases each). Deletions cut 3 bases from V and 4 bases from J, with 16 bases between. The germline CDR1 and CDR2 sequences are MGHRA and YSYEKL. There are 16 residues in the CDR3.

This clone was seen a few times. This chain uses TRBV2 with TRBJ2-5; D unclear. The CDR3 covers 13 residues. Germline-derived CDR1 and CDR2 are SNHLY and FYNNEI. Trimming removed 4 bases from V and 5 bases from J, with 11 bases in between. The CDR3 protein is CASSAFERETQYF. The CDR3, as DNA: TGTGCCAGCAGTGCATTTGAGCGTGAGACCCAGTACTTC.

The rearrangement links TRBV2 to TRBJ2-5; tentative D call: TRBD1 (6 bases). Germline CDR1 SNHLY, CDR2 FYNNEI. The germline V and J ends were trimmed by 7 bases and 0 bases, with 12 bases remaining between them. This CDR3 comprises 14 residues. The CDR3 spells CASIRGKYQETQYF. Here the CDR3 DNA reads TGTGCCAGCATAAGGGGGAAGTACCAAGAGACCCAGTACTTC.

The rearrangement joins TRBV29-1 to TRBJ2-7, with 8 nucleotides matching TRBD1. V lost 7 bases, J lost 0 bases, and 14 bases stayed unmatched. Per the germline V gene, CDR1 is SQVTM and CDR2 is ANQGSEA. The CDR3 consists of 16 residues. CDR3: CSASNDRGYSSYEQYF. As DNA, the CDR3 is TGCAGCGCGTCGAATGACAGGGGATACAGCTCCTACGAGCAGTACTTC.

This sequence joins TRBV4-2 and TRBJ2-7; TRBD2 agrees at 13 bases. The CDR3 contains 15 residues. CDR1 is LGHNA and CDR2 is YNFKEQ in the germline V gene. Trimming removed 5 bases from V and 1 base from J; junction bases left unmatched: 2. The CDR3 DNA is TGTGCCAGCAGCGCGACTAGCGGGGGGTCCTACGAGCAGTACTTC. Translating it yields CASSATSGGSYEQYF.

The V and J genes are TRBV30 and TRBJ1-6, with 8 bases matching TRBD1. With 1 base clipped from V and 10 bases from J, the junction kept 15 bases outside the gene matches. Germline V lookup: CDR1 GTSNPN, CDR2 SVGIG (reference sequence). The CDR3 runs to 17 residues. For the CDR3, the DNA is TGTGCCTGGAGTGCCTCAAGGACAGGGTTGATCGGGTCACCCCTCCACTTT. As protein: CAWSASRTGLIGSPLHF.

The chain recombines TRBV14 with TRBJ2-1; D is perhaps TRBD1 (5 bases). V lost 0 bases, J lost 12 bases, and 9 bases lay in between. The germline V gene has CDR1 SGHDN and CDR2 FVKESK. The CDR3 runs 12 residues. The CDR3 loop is CASSQEQAGQFF. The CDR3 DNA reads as TGTGCCAGCAGCCAAGAACAGGCAGGGCAGTTCTTC.

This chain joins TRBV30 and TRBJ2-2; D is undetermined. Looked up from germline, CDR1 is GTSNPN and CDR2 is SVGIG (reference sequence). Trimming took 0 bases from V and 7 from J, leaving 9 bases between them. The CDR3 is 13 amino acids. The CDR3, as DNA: TGTGCCTGGAGTGTGACGGGTAGCGGGGAGCTGTTTTTT. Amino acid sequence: CAWSVTGSGELFF.

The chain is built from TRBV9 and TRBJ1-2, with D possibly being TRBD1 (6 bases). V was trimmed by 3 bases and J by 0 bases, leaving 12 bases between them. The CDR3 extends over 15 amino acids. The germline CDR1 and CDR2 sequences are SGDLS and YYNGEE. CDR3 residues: CASSADRRTNYGYTF. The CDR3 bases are TGTGCCAGCAGCGCCGACAGGAGAACTAACTATGGCTACACCTTC.

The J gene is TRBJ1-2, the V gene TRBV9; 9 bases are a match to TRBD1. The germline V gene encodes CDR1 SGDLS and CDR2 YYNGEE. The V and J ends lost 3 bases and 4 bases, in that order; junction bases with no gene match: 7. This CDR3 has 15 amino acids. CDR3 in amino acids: CASSAYSGQGYGYTF. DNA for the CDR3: TGTGCCAGCAGCGCCTACTCGGGACAGGGCTATGGCTACACCTTC. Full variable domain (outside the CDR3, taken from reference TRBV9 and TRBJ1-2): DSGVTQTPKHLITATGQRVTLRCSPRSGDLSVYWYQQSLDQGLQFLIQYYNGEERAKGNILERFSAQQFPDLHSELNLSSLELGDSALYFCASSAYSGQGYGYTFGSGTRLTVV.

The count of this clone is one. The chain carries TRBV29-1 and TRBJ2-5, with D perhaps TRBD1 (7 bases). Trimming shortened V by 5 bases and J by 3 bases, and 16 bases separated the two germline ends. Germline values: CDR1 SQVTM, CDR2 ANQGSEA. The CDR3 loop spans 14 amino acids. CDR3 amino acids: CSVQGGTVKETQYF. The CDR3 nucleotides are TGCAGCGTTCAAGGGGGGACAGTAAAAGAGACCCAGTACTTC. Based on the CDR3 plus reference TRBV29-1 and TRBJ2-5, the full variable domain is SAVISQKPSRDICQRGTSLTIQCQVDSQVTMMFWYRQQPGQSLTLIATANQGSEATYESGFVIDKFPISRPNLTFSTLTVSNMSPEDSSIYLCSVQGGTVKETQYFGPGTRLLVL.

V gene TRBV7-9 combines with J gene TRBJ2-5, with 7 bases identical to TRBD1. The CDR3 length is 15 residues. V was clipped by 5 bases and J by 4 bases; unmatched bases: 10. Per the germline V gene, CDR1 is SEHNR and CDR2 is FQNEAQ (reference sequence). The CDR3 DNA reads TGTGCCAGCAGCGATAACAGGGGTCGGGCAGAGACCCAGTACTTC. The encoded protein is CASSDNRGRAETQYF.

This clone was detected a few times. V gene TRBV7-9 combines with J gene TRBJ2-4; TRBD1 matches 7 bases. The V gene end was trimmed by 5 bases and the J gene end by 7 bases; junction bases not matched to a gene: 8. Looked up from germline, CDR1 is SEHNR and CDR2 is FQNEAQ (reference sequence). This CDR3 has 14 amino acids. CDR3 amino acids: CASSLGQFLNIQYF. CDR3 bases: TGTGCCAGCAGCCTGGGACAGTTTCTGAACATTCAGTACTTC.

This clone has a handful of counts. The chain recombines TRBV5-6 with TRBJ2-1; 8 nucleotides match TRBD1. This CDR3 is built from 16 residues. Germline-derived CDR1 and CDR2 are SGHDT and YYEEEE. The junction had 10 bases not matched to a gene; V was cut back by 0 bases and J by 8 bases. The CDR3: CASSLGHRGLVDEQFF. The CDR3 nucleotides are TGTGCCAGCAGCTTGGGCCACAGGGGGTTGGTGGATGAGCAGTTCTTC.

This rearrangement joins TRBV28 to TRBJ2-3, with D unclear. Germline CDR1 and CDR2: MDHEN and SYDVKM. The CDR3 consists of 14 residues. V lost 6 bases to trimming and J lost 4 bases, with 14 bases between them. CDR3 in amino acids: CASSIRTGPDTQYF. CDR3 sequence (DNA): TGTGCCAGCAGCATACGGACCGGCCCAGATACGCAGTATTTT.

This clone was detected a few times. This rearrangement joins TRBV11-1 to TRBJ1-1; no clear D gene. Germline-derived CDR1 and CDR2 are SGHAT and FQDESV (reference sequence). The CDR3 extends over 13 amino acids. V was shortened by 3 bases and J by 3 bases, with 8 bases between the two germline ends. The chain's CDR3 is CASSFQVDTEAFF. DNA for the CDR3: TGTGCCAGCAGCTTCCAGGTGGACACTGAAGCTTTCTTT.

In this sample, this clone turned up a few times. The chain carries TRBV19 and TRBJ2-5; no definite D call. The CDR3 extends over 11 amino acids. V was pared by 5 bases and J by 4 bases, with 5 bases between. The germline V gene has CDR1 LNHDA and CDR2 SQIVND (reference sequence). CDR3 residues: CASSHRETQYF. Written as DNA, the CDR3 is TGTGCCAGTAGTCACCGAGAGACCCAGTACTTC.

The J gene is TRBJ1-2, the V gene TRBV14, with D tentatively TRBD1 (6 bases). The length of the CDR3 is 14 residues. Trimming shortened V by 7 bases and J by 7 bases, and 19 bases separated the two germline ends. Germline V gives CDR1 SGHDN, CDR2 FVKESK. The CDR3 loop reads CASKPQGSNRGYTF. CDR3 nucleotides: TGTGCCAGCAAACCTCAGGGGTCGAATCGTGGCTACACCTTC.

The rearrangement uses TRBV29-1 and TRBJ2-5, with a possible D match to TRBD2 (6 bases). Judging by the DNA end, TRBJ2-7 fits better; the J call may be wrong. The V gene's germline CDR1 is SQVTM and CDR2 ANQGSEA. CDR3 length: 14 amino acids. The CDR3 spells CSVAPGLHTYEQYF. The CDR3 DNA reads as TGCAGCGTAGCCCCGGGACTCCATACCTACGAGCAGTACTTC.

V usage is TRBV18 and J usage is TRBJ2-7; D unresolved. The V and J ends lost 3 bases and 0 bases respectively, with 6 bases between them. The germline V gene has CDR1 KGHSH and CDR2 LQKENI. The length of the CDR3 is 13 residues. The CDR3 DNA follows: TGTGCCAGCTCACCCAGCTTCTCCTACGAGCAGTACTTC. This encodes CASSPSFSYEQYF.

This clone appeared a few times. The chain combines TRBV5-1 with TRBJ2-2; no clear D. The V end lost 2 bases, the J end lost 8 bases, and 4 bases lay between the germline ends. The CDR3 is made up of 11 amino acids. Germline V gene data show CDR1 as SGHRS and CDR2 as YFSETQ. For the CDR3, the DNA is TGCGCCAGCAGCTTTTGGGGGGAGCTGTTTTTT. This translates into CASSFWGELFF.